These 10 T cell receptor beta chains came from one sample sequenced in a study of monozygotic twins with inflammatory bowel disease. From the 5' RACE reads, TCRdb lists one entry per CDR3 protein and no DNA. The sample's table shows approximately 150,000 distinct CDR3 sequences. What was sequenced was blood. The receptors originated from a human donor with ulcerative colitis or Crohn's disease, or a healthy co-twin of an affected twin (not recorded which).

This chain links TRBV20-1 with TRBJ2-7; TCRdb reports TRBD1, a call that lacks DNA to check it against. The germline V gene has CDR1 DFQATT and CDR2 SNEGSKA (reference sequence). The CDR3 loop spans 14 amino acids. This CDR3 is CSASGTGFSYEQYF.

The genes are TRBV12-5 and TRBJ2-3; no DNA is available, so the TRBD1 call from TCRdb remains unchecked. Germline CDR1 LGHNT, CDR2 FRNRAP. This CDR3 region has 14 residues. CDR3 sequence reads: CASGLGDSTDTQYF.

This chain links TRBV12-3 or TRBV12-4 with TRBJ2-6; absent DNA, TCRdb's TRBD1 call cannot be checked. This CDR3 is 18 amino acids long. The CDR3 spells CASKKRTATTSGANVLTF.

The chain couples TRBV20-1 to TRBJ2-1; TCRdb's assignment of TRBD1 cannot be checked, as there is no DNA. This CDR3 is 15 amino acids long. Germline V gives CDR1 DFQATT, CDR2 SNEGSKA (reference sequence). The CDR3 here is CSARRGGSSRNEQFF.

The rearrangement joins TRBV7-2 to TRBJ2-7; TCRdb gives TRBD1 as the D gene, but with no DNA this cannot be confirmed. The germline gives CDR1 SGHTA, CDR2 FQGNSA. The CDR3 contains 15 residues. Here the CDR3 reads CASSFRGASSYEQYF.

The chain employs TRBV5-1 and TRBJ2-3; the TCRdb D gene call, TRBD1, has no DNA to confirm it. The CDR3 has 15 amino acids. CDR1 and CDR2 from the germline V gene are SGHRS and YFSETQ. CDR3 region: CASSLGGQFSDTQYF.

The chain has TRBV19 and TRBJ1-5; TCRdb selects TRBD1, and the lack of DNA leaves this call unchecked. The CDR3 runs to 18 residues. Germline CDR1 is LNHDA and CDR2 is SQIVND (reference sequence). CDR3 sequence reads: CASSIDRRRTGVIRPQHF.

The CDR3 is CASSSRTWNTEAFF. The chain couples TRBV6-5 to TRBJ1-1. Germline V gene data show CDR1 as MNHEY and CDR2 as SVGAGI. The CDR3 is made up of 14 amino acids.

This chain links TRBV20-1 with TRBJ2-5; TCRdb's D gene call, TRBD1, goes unchecked for lack of DNA. Per the germline V gene, CDR1 is DFQATT and CDR2 is SNEGSKA (reference sequence). This CDR3 spans 13 amino acids. The CDR3 region is CSVTGGAGETQYF.

The rearrangement links TRBV18 to TRBJ1-1. The CDR3 extends over 14 amino acids. CDR1 KGHSH and CDR2 LQKENI come from the germline V gene. This CDR3 reads CASSPGRGPPEAFF.